Following are 6 T cell receptor beta chains from one sample sequenced in a study of human T cells and chemical hapten exposure. Documented time point: patch test 3, about 24 weeks after DPC sensitization. Described treatment: therapeutic diphenylcyclopropenone sensitization with weekly scalp DPC. TCRdb independently ran MiXCR on the RACE reads; one entry per CDR3 protein. The sample includes roughly 89,000 distinct CDR3 sequences, roughly a tenth seen only once; the top ten take 1.1%. The starting material was whole blood, obtained in connection with sensitization to the hapten diphenylcyclopropenone (DPC). The receptors originated from a woman aged 25-40 years with alopecia areata. Some clones in this sample may be carry-over from other donors' samples.

This sequence joins TRBV7-9 and TRBJ1-1; a weak D match, TRBD1 (5 bases). Trimming removed 7 bases from V and 5 bases from J, with 17 bases in between. Germline V gives CDR1 SEHNR, CDR2 FQNEAQ (reference sequence). This CDR3 is 14 amino acids long. The CDR3 bases are TGTGCCAGCAACAAACAGGAGACGGGGACTGAAGCTTTCTTT. As protein: CASNKQETGTEAFF.

This clonotype was seen only a few times. A read error may account for a junction end that differs from germline. J is TRBJ2-7 and V is TRBV7-2; 8 bases match TRBD2. This CDR3 is built from 15 residues. Germline lookup yields CDR1 SGHTA and CDR2 FQGNSA. The CDR3 loop is CVSSPRSGGSYEQYF. The CDR3 nucleotides are TGTGTCAGCAGCCCCCGGAGCGGGGGAAGTTACGAGCAGTACTTC. The whole variable domain, remainder taken from reference TRBV7-2 and TRBJ2-7, is GAGVSQSPSNKVTEKGKDVELRCDPISGHTALYWYRQSLGQGLEFLIYFQGNSAPDKSGLPSDRFSAERTGGSVSTLTIQRTQQEDSAVYLCVSSPRSGGSYEQYFGPGTRLTVT.

This clonotype was detected ten times or more. This sequence joins TRBV6-5 and TRBJ1-1, with 12 positions matching TRBD1. This CDR3 comprises 17 residues. Trimming at V came to 6 bases and at J to 6 bases, leaving 14 bases not matched to a gene. CDR1 and CDR2 from the germline V gene are MNHEY and SVGAGI. The CDR3 DNA is TGTGCCAGCAGCTATGCCGGGACAGGGGGCCCAGGGGCTGAAGCTTTCTTT. This encodes CASSYAGTGGPGAEAFF.

As concerns this clonotype: A much larger clonotype is one base distant, so this may be a read error. The chain recombines TRBV12-3 or TRBV12-4 with TRBJ2-1; TRBD2 matches 9 bases. Germline trimming cut 3 bases from V and 6 bases from J; bases unmatched to any gene: 6. There are 15 residues in the CDR3. The CDR3: CASSFGGRAFNEQFF. For the CDR3, the DNA is TGTGCCAGCAGTTTCGGCGGGAGGGCTTTCAATGAGCAGTTCTTC.

The chain employs TRBV4-1 and TRBJ2-7; D gene uncertain. Trimming pared 0 bases from V and 5 bases from J, leaving 8 bases between. This CDR3 is built from 13 residues. Germline CDR1 is MGHRA and CDR2 is YSYEKL. The CDR3 nucleotides read TGCGCCAGCAGCCAAGACCCCAGCCACGAGCAGTACGTC. Protein product: CASSQDPSHEQYV.

This clonotype was observed many times. This chain links TRBV20-1 with TRBJ2-3, with 10 nucleotides matching TRBD2. Looked up from germline, CDR1 is DFQATT and CDR2 is SNEGSKA (reference sequence). The CDR3 is made up of 14 amino acids. The CDR3 loop is CSVASGGGADTQYF. Written as DNA, the CDR3 is TGCAGCGTGGCTAGCGGGGGTGGCGCAGATACGCAGTATTTT.